Below, 8 T cell receptor beta chains from the same sample are listed, as sequenced in a study of T cell changes during pregnancy in multiple sclerosis. TCRdb's copy holds only in-frame clones and misses some; the assay was immunoSEQ multiplex PCR. The sample has 60,000 to 65,000 clones; over 80% are singletons. The sample consisted of peripheral blood, taken in the first trimester of pregnancy. Receptor source: a female donor with multiple sclerosis, enrolled in a pregnancy study.

The chain is built from TRBV27 and TRBJ2-1; TRBD1 matches 11 bases. Trimming removed 8 bases from V and 9 bases from J; junction bases left unmatched: 9. Germline CDR1 MNHEY, CDR2 SMNVEV (reference sequence). The CDR3 is 14 amino acids. The CDR3 sequence: CASLPGQGVVEQFF. The CDR3 DNA is TGTGCCAGCCTCCCGGGACAGGGGGTGGTTGAGCAGTTCTTC.

The chain couples TRBV10-3 to TRBJ2-7; TRBD2 aligns across 8 bases. CDR3 length: 13 residues. Germline CDR1 and CDR2: ENHRY and SYGVKD. Trimming cost V 4 bases and J 11 bases; bases outside gene matches: 10. CDR3 residues: CAISGRTSSQEYF. DNA of the CDR3: TGTGCCATCAGTGGGAGGACTAGCTCCCAAGAGTACTTC.

This clone was picked up a small number of times. V usage is TRBV27 and J usage is TRBJ1-2, with a possible D match to TRBD1 (5 bases). The CDR3 is made up of 11 amino acids. Trimming cost V 8 bases and J 4 bases, with 8 bases left between them. Germline V gene sequence: CDR1 MNHEY, CDR2 SMNVEV (reference sequence). The CDR3 DNA follows: TGTGCCAGCGGGCAGGGCTATGGCTACACCTTC. Translating it yields CASGQGYGYTF.

The V and J genes are TRBV27 and TRBJ1-5; D gene unclear. CDR1 MNHEY and CDR2 SMNVEV come from the germline V gene (reference sequence). The CDR3 is 13 amino acids. Trimming cost V 4 bases and J 2 bases, with 6 bases left between them. The CDR3 region is CASSSLGNQPQHF. DNA for the CDR3: TGTGCCAGCAGTTCCCTTGGCAATCAGCCCCAGCATTTT.

This rearrangement joins TRBV28 to TRBJ1-4; tentatively, D is TRBD1 (5 bases). The CDR3 is made up of 14 amino acids. Germline V gene data show CDR1 as MDHEN and CDR2 as SYDVKM. V was clipped by 6 bases and J by 5 bases, with 13 bases between them. CDR3 DNA sequence: TGTGCCAGCAGGCCGACAGTTGGGAATGAAAAACTGTTTTTT. It encodes CASRPTVGNEKLFF.

This chain connects TRBV6-6 to TRBJ1-5; no definite D call. Per the germline V gene, CDR1 is MNHNY and CDR2 is SVGAGI (reference sequence). Trimming left V 7 bases short and J 0 bases short, with 13 bases between. The CDR3 has 15 amino acids. CDR3 bases: TGTGCCAGCACTATGAATGGGCGTAGCAATCAGCCCCAGCATTTT. This encodes CASTMNGRSNQPQHF.

The CDR3 DNA reads TGTGCCAGCAGGGACGACAGGCTCCCCTACAATGAGCAGTTCTTC. It specifies CASRDDRLPYNEQFF. V and J are TRBV28 and TRBJ2-1, with D maybe TRBD1 (6 bases). V lost 6 bases and J lost 2, with 14 bases in between. In germline, CDR1 is MDHEN, CDR2 SYDVKM. This CDR3 region has 15 residues.

V and J are TRBV19 and TRBJ2-3; 9 bases are a match to TRBD1. This CDR3 contains 17 residues. Germline values: CDR1 LNHDA, CDR2 SQIVND (reference sequence). J gave up 3 bases and V 5 bases, and 12 bases lay outside the gene matches. Here the CDR3 reads CASSAQQGARVTDTQYF. As DNA, the CDR3 is TGTGCCAGTAGTGCCCAACAGGGGGCGAGAGTGACAGATACGCAGTATTTT.